The rows below give T cell receptor beta chains drawn from one sample of a study of blood T cell repertoires in COVID-19. Clones were read by immunoSEQ multiplex PCR, and TCRdb kept only the in-frame ones, dropping some. The sample contains 180,000 or so clones, more than 80% of which appear only once. Sequenced input: peripheral blood. These receptors were taken from a woman aged 55-70 years with acute or convalescent COVID-19. The CDR3 runs from the conserved cysteine through the conserved F or W. Each record gives: D gene, V gene, clone size, J gene, CDR3 protein, CDR3 DNA. The D gene is left open where the match is weak. Rows give clone size only sometimes, using once, few, many, or a class for an expanded clone.

>TRBD1|TRBV19|NA|TRBJ1-2
CASSIGTGHYGYTF
TGTGCCAGTAGTATAGGGACAGGTCACTATGGCTACACCTTC
>TRBD2|TRBV4-1|NA|TRBJ2-5
CASSQDMAGGPTQETQYF
TGCGCCAGCAGCCAAGATATGGCGGGAGGTCCCACCCAAGAGACCCAGTACTTC
>TRBD1|TRBV5-1|few|TRBJ1-1
CASSTWTGSNTEAFF
TGCGCCAGCAGCACCTGGACAGGGTCAAACACTGAAGCTTTCTTT
>NA|TRBV14|NA|TRBJ2-3
CASSQGAVKDTQYF
TGTGCCAGCAGCCAAGGGGCAGTGAAAGATACGCAGTATTTT
>TRBD1|TRBV19|NA|TRBJ1-2
CATVRDSPFGGYTF
TGTGCCACCGTACGGGACAGCCCTTTTGGTGGCTACACCTTC
>NA|TRBV6-1|NA|TRBJ1-2
CASSENGGTYDGYTF
TGTGCCAGCAGTGAAAATGGGGGGACCTACGATGGCTACACCTTC
>TRBD1|TRBV19|once|TRBJ2-7
CASSPRTGASYEQYF
TGTGCCAGTAGTCCCCGGACAGGGGCCTCCTACGAGCAGTACTTC
>NA|TRBV18|NA|TRBJ2-3
CASSPIAGLTDTQYF
TGTGCCAGCTCACCAATCGCGGGACTCACAGATACGCAGTATTTT
>NA|TRBV19|NA|TRBJ2-2
CASSPPRVTGELFF
TGTGCCAGTAGTCCCCCCAGGGTCACCGGGGAGCTGTTTTTT
>NA|TRBV10-3|NA|TRBJ1-1
CATDSSDSTEAFF
TGTGCCACCGACTCCTCTGACAGCACTGAAGCTTTCTTT
>NA|TRBV3-1/TRBV3-2|NA|TRBJ1-4
CASSQHLRAVEKLFF
TGTGCCAGCAGCCAACATCTCAGGGCGGTGGAAAAACTGTTTTTT
>TRBD1|TRBV15|NA|TRBJ1-5
CATSWDRVSNQPQHF
TGTGCCACCAGTTGGGACAGGGTAAGCAATCAGCCCCAGCATTTT
>NA|TRBV12-3/TRBV12-4|NA|TRBJ1-2
CASSGGATGYTF
TGTGCCAGCAGTGGGGGGGCGACTGGCTACACCTTC
>NA|TRBV19|NA|TRBJ2-7
CASSSDGARLREQYF
TGTGCCAGTAGTTCGGACGGAGCTCGACTACGAGAGCAGTACTTC
>NA|TRBV2|NA|TRBJ1-5
CASSQGSRTRSNQPQHF
TGTGCCAGCAGTCAGGGGTCCCGAACCCGAAGCAATCAGCCCCAGCATTTT
>NA|TRBV5-4|NA|TRBJ1-1
CASSLRGGEAFF
TGTGCCAGCAGCTTGCGGGGTGGTGAAGCTTTCTTT
>TRBD1|TRBV27|NA|TRBJ1-1
CASSLWTGATVNTEAFF
TGTGCCAGCAGTTTATGGACAGGGGCTACCGTGAACACTGAAGCTTTCTTT
>TRBD1|TRBV6-4|NA|TRBJ1-2
CASSVGTGIGGYTF
TGTGCCAGCAGTGTGGGGACAGGGATCGGCGGCTACACCTTC
>NA|TRBV28|NA|TRBJ2-1
CASSLVSGLGEQFF
TGTGCCAGCAGTTTAGTGAGCGGTTTAGGTGAGCAGTTCTTC
>NA|TRBV5-6|NA|TRBJ1-1
CASSLARTLLGNTEAFF
TGTGCCAGCAGCTTGGCCCGGACACTCTTGGGGAACACTGAAGCTTTCTTT
>TRBD1|TRBV15|NA|TRBJ1-2
CATSISLQGDLFGYTF
TGTGCCACCAGCATTTCTTTACAGGGGGACTTATTTGGCTACACCTTC
>NA|TRBV6-5|once|TRBJ2-2
CASSYSRGNTGELFF
TGTGCCAGCAGTTACTCCCGGGGGAACACCGGGGAGCTGTTTTTT
>NA|TRBV19|NA|TRBJ2-2
CASSPWAQTGELFF
TGTGCCAGTAGCCCCTGGGCCCAAACCGGGGAGCTGTTTTTT
>NA|TRBV7-9|NA|TRBJ1-5
CASSLAVGVSNQPQHF
TGTGCCAGCAGCTTAGCGGTTGGAGTTAGCAATCAGCCCCAGCATTTT
>NA|TRBV5-5|NA|TRBJ1-1
CASSVASEAFF
TGTGCCAGCAGCGTAGCGAGTGAAGCTTTCTTT
>NA|TRBV5-1|NA|TRBJ1-5
CASSLALYGGPQHF
TGCGCCAGCAGCTTGGCATTGTACGGGGGGCCCCAGCATTTT
>TRBD2|TRBV28|NA|TRBJ2-7
CASSPGLAGPYEQYF
TGTGCCAGCAGCCCGGGACTAGCGGGTCCCTACGAGCAGTACTTC
>TRBD1|TRBV24-1|few|TRBJ2-1
CATSETGIGHYNEQFF
TGTGCCACCAGTGAGACAGGGATTGGCCACTACAATGAGCAGTTCTTC
>NA|TRBV19|NA|TRBJ2-1
CASKFGGSYNEQFF
TGTGCCAGTAAGTTCGGGGGTTCCTACAATGAGCAGTTCTTC
>TRBD1|TRBV6-1|few|TRBJ2-7
CASSERDSPTYEQYF
TGTGCCAGCAGTGAACGGGACAGCCCAACCTACGAGCAGTACTTC
>NA|TRBV5-6|NA|TRBJ2-1
CASLLLGVAGRNEQFF
TGTGCCAGCCTTCTTTTAGGTGTTGCGGGTAGGAATGAGCAGTTCTTC
>TRBD1|TRBV5-4|NA|TRBJ2-5
CASSGQGEETQYF
TGTGCCAGCAGCGGACAGGGTGAAGAGACCCAGTACTTC
>TRBD1|TRBV28|NA|TRBJ1-2
CASVGQGSGYTF
TGTGCCAGCGTCGGACAGGGCAGCGGCTACACCTTC
>NA|TRBV14|NA|TRBJ2-1
CASSQKSSYNEQFF
TGTGCCAGCAGCCAGAAGAGTTCCTACAATGAGCAGTTCTTC
>TRBD1|TRBV14|NA|TRBJ1-4
CASSRPGTGTNEKLFF
TGTGCCAGCAGCCGGCCCGGGACAGGGACTAATGAAAAACTGTTTTTT
>NA|TRBV9|NA|TRBJ1-4
CASSAEEPATNEKLFF
TGTGCCAGCAGCGCAGAAGAACCTGCAACTAATGAAAAACTGTTTTTT
>TRBD1|TRBV6-5|NA|TRBJ1-3
CASSYGTGISGNTIYF
TGTGCCAGCAGTTACGGGACAGGCATCTCTGGAAACACCATATATTTT
>NA|TRBV6-2/TRBV6-3|NA|TRBJ1-1
CASSYPQGGGTEAFF
TGTGCCAGCAGTTACCCACAGGGTGGGGGCACTGAAGCTTTCTTT
>NA|TRBV5-6|NA|TRBJ1-2
CASSPVRQDYGYTF
TGTGCCAGCAGCCCGGTACGACAGGACTATGGCTACACCTTC
>NA|TRBV7-6|NA|TRBJ1-3
CASSLEGVFSGNTIYF
TGTGCCAGCAGCTTAGAGGGAGTGTTCTCTGGAAACACCATATATTTT
>TRBD1|TRBV10-3|NA|TRBJ1-1
CAINRGGNTEAFF
TGTGCCATCAACAGGGGGGGGAACACTGAAGCTTTCTTT
>NA|TRBV5-1|many|TRBJ1-1
CASSLTRDTEAFF
TGCGCCAGCAGCTTGACGCGGGACACTGAAGCTTTCTTT
>TRBD2|TRBV30|NA|TRBJ2-7
CAWSVGTSGRDEQYF
TGTGCCTGGAGTGTAGGGACTAGCGGGAGGGACGAGCAGTACTTC
>NA|TRBV6-5|NA|TRBJ2-2
CASSLWDKDTGELFF
TGTGCCAGCAGTCTCTGGGACAAAGACACCGGGGAGCTGTTTTTT
>NA|TRBV19|NA|TRBJ1-4
CASSSGTLISPPAF
TGTGCCAGTAGCAGTGGGACACTTATCTCCCCTCCCGCCTTT
>NA|TRBV6-5|NA|TRBJ2-1
CATTPGAANNEQFF
TGTGCCACCACCCCTGGGGCGGCAAACAATGAGCAGTTCTTC
>TRBD1|TRBV18|few|TRBJ1-2
CASSGTTGQVGGYTF
TGTGCCAGCTCCGGAACCACAGGACAGGTCGGGGGCTACACCTTC
>NA|TRBV11-3|NA|TRBJ1-3
CASSLTGLSGNTIYF
TGTGCCAGCAGCTTAACAGGCCTCTCTGGAAACACCATATATTTT
>NA|TRBV18|NA|TRBJ1-5
CASSQGVGQPQHF
TGTGCCAGCTCACAGGGAGTAGGGCAGCCCCAGCATTTT
>NA|TRBV5-1|NA|TRBJ2-6
CASSWRQGGFSGANVLTF
TGCGCCAGCAGCTGGAGACAGGGAGGTTTTTCTGGGGCCAACGTCCTGACTTTC
>TRBD2|TRBV6-4|NA|TRBJ2-3
CASSDSGLAGPTDTQYF
TGTGCCAGCAGTGACTCGGGACTAGCGGGCCCCACAGATACGCAGTATTTT
>NA|TRBV2|NA|TRBJ2-3
CASTETPTDTQYF
TGTGCCAGCACTGAGACACCCACAGATACGCAGTATTTT
>TRBD1|TRBV29-1|NA|TRBJ1-2
CSVEQGASYGYTF
TGCAGCGTTGAACAGGGGGCCAGCTATGGCTACACCTTC
>NA|TRBV3-1/TRBV3-2|once|TRBJ1-5
CASSQNTGLQPQHF
TGTGCCAGCAGCCAAAATACAGGGCTCCAGCCCCAGCATTTT
>TRBD1|TRBV30|NA|TRBJ1-1
CAWSAGTASTAFF
TGTGCCTGGAGTGCGGGGACAGCGTCCACAGCTTTCTTT